The next 6 T cell receptor beta chains were all read from a single sample in a study of OX40 agonist ivuxolimab in advanced cancers. The data were produced by immunoSEQ multiplex PCR, yet TCRdb's version contains in-frame clones alone and is incomplete. The repertoire holds tens of thousands of clones, with around 90% as singletons. This material consisted of CD4+ or CD8+ T cells sorted from blood, taken in a trial of the OX40 agonist ivuxolimab. The source is an adult with an advanced solid tumor such as melanoma, head and neck, liver or kidney cancer.

The rearrangement joins TRBV7-2 to TRBJ1-3, with 7 bases aligning to TRBD1. CDR1 SGHTA and CDR2 FQGNSA come from the germline V gene. The CDR3 covers 17 residues. After removal of 6 bases from V and 0 bases from J, the junction contained 11 bases not matched to a gene. The CDR3 nucleotides read TGTGCCAGCAGAACCGACAGGGTCGGACTCTCTGGAAACACCATATATTTT. It codes for CASRTDRVGLSGNTIYF.

The V and J genes are TRBV6-4 and TRBJ1-2, with D maybe TRBD1 (5 bases). Trimming took off 5 bases at V and 4 bases at J, with 11 bases between the two ends. The CDR3 is 13 residues long. Germline-derived CDR1 and CDR2 are MRHNA and SNTAGT. The CDR3 nucleotides read TGTGCCAGCAGTTACACCGGGGCCTATGGCTACACCTTC. It is translated as CASSYTGAYGYTF.

This rearrangement joins TRBV7-3 to TRBJ2-1, with TRBD2 matching over 7 bases. CDR3 length: 15 amino acids. Germline CDR1 reads SGHTA; CDR2 reads FQGTGA. V dropped 1 base and J dropped 4; count of bases not matched to a gene: 4. The DNA for the CDR3 is TGTGCCAGCAGCTTAATTGGCGGGGGTTACAATGAGCAGTTCTTC. Its translation is CASSLIGGGYNEQFF. Together with reference TRBV7-3 and TRBJ2-1, the CDR3 gives the full variable domain: GAGVSQTPSNKVTEKGKYVELRCDPISGHTALYWYRQSLGQGPEFLIYFQGTGAADDSGLPNDRFFAVRPEGSVSTLKIQRTERGDSAVYLCASSLIGGGYNEQFFGPGTRLTVL.

V gene TRBV27 combines with J gene TRBJ2-7; 9 bases agree with TRBD1. Germline V gene lookup returns CDR1 MNHEY and CDR2 SMNVEV (reference sequence). V gave up 5 bases and J gave up 0 bases; unmatched junction bases: 8. This CDR3 is built from 16 residues. The CDR3 nucleotides read TGTGCCAGCAGTCCCGGACAGGGGACTATCTCCTACGAGCAGTACTTC. The encoded protein is CASSPGQGTISYEQYF.

The chain has TRBV27 and TRBJ1-1; D ambiguous. The germline V and J ends were trimmed by 5 bases and 1 base, with 11 bases remaining between them. The CDR3 is made up of 14 amino acids. Germline CDR1 is MNHEY and CDR2 is SMNVEV (reference sequence). CDR3 residues: CASSLSGWNTEAFF. As DNA, the CDR3 is TGTGCCAGCAGTCTTTCGGGCTGGAACACTGAAGCTTTCTTT.

The CDR3 here is CASSQEIVGTSGSNEQFF. CDR3 bases: TGTGCCAGCAGCCAAGAAATAGTAGGGACTAGCGGGAGTAATGAGCAGTTCTTC. The V gene is TRBV4-2, the J gene TRBJ2-1, with 14 bases lining up with TRBD2. Germline CDR1 LGHNA, CDR2 YNFKEQ. The V and J ends lost 0 bases and 7 bases, in that order; junction bases with no gene match: 8. This CDR3 has 18 amino acids.